The 21 T cell receptor beta chains given below trace back to one sample, sequenced in a study of T cell responses to AZD1222 COVID-19 vaccine (dated by TCRdb to about 2021). The library was built by means of the immunoSEQ multiplex PCR assay. This is the immuneACCESS table as TCRdb keeps it, with only in-frame sequences that have V and J called. A part of the clones is gone; compared with another copy, unresolved V genes explain less than half, and the rest is unexplained. The sample profile shows 140,000 to 150,000 clones; approximately 90% of them were found once. Jointly, the top ten make up about 3.7% of the sample. According to the study, the label for this sample's time point signals: baseline before first vaccination. The sequencing used peripheral blood, collected on day 0 of AZD1222 vaccination. Receptors originate from an adult in good health.

The chain combines TRBV3-1 (or the pseudogene TRBV3-2) with TRBJ1-2; D may be TRBD1 (5 bases). Germline lookup yields CDR1 LGHDT and CDR2 YNNKEL (reference sequence). CDR3 size: 15 residues. V was clipped by 0 bases and J by 4 bases, with 12 bases between them. This chain's CDR3 is CASSQEPPGGYGYTF. The CDR3 nucleotides read TGTGCCAGCAGCCAAGAACCCCCCGGGGGCTATGGCTACACCTTC.

The chain joins TRBV5-6 to TRBJ2-3, with D perhaps TRBD1 or TRBD2 (5 bases each). Per germline, CDR1 SGHDT and CDR2 YYEEEE. Trimming pared 0 bases from V and 4 bases from J, leaving 12 bases between. The CDR3 contains 15 residues. CDR3 residues: CASSLGARDADTQYF. The CDR3 region has the DNA TGTGCCAGCAGCTTGGGGGCCCGGGACGCAGATACGCAGTATTTT.

CDR3 nucleotide sequence: TGTGCCAGCAGCTTAAACAGGGTACCTGGAAACACCATATATTTT. Its protein product is CASSLNRVPGNTIYF. The rearrangement links TRBV7-2 to TRBJ1-3; maybe TRBD1 (6 bases). Germline assignment: CDR1 SGHTA and CDR2 FQGNSA. V dropped 2 bases and J dropped 2 bases, with 10 bases sitting between them. This CDR3 spans 15 amino acids.

The chain has TRBV19 and TRBJ2-5, with 12 bases matching TRBD2. The CDR3 length is 15 residues. The junction had 9 bases not matched to a gene; V was cut back by 7 bases and J by 6 bases. The germline gives CDR1 LNHDA, CDR2 SQIVND (reference sequence). CDR3 in DNA: TGTGCCAGTACCCAGACTAGCGGGAGAGTCCAGACCCAGTACTTC. Protein: CASTQTSGRVQTQYF. The variable domain in full, with the rest retrieved from reference TRBV19 and TRBJ2-5, is DGGITQSPKYLFRKEGQNVTLSCEQNLNHDAMYWYRQDPGQGLRLIYYSQIVNDFQKGDIAEGYSVSREKKESFPLTVTSAQKNPTAFYLCASTQTSGRVQTQYFGPGTRLLVL.

The chain carries TRBV30 and TRBJ2-3; TRBD1 matches at 7 bases. After removal of 5 bases from V and 4 bases from J, the junction contained 9 bases not matched to a gene. This CDR3 comprises 14 residues. The V gene's germline CDR1 is GTSNPN and CDR2 SVGIG (reference sequence). CDR3 in amino acids: CAWDTHRGADTQYF. CDR3 nucleotide sequence: TGTGCCTGGGACACCCACAGGGGAGCAGATACGCAGTATTTT.

The chain is built from TRBV14 and TRBJ2-7; 9 nucleotides align to TRBD1. This CDR3 spans 15 amino acids. Germline V CDR1 and CDR2: SGHDN, FVKESK. Trimming removed 4 bases from V and 3 bases from J; junction bases left unmatched: 7. CDR3 nucleotide sequence: TGTGCCAGCAGCCCGCTGGGGACAGGGCACTACGAGCAGTACTTC. It translates to CASSPLGTGHYEQYF. Filled out from reference TRBV14 and TRBJ2-7, the complete variable domain reads EAGVTQFPSHSVIEKGQTVTLRCDPISGHDNLYWYRRVMGKEIKFLLHFVKESKQDESGMPNNRFLAERTGGTYSTLKVQPAELEDSGVYFCASSPLGTGHYEQYFGPGTRLTVT.

V is TRBV7-2 and J is TRBJ1-2; weak D call: TRBD1 (5 bases). The CDR3 runs to 15 residues. Germline V gene lookup returns CDR1 SGHTA and CDR2 FQGNSA. Trimming removed 5 bases at V and 8 bases at J, with 21 bases between. CDR3 sequence reads: CASSRPGRQLRGYTF. CDR3 nucleotide sequence: TGTGCCAGCAGCCGGCCGGGACGCCAATTACGGGGCTACACCTTC.

The V call is TRBV19, the J call TRBJ2-1, with 7 bases identical to TRBD2. The CDR3 consists of 15 residues. Losses at the gene ends were 6 bases for V and 5 bases for J; bases not matched to a gene: 10. The germline V gene encodes CDR1 LNHDA and CDR2 SQIVND (reference sequence). The CDR3 DNA sequence: TGTGCCAGTAGGGGTCGAGCGGGATTAAACAATGAGCAGTTCTTC. It specifies CASRGRAGLNNEQFF.

J is TRBJ2-1 and V is TRBV27, with 7 bases aligning to TRBD1. V lost 4 bases and J lost 1; bases outside the gene matches: 4. The germline gives CDR1 MNHEY, CDR2 SMNVEV (reference sequence). The CDR3 spans 15 residues. The CDR3 DNA follows: TGTGCCAGCAGTTGGGCAGGGGGATCCTACAATGAGCAGTTCTTC. Translation gives CASSWAGGSYNEQFF.

The V gene is TRBV24-1, the J gene TRBJ2-2; 8 nucleotides match TRBD2. In germline, CDR1 is KGHDR, CDR2 SFDVKD. With 1 base clipped from V and 2 bases from J, the junction kept 11 bases outside the gene matches. The length of the CDR3 is 19 residues. The CDR3 nucleotides read TGTGCCACCAGTGATTTCTCCGGATATAGCGGGGCCAACACCGGGGAGCTGTTTTTT. Its translation: CATSDFSGYSGANTGELFF.

The table lists this clone with a count of one. The chain recombines TRBV5-1 with TRBJ2-2; 9 positions match TRBD1. V gave up 3 bases and J gave up 5 bases; unmatched junction bases: 5. The CDR3 consists of 15 residues. Germline assignment: CDR1 SGHRS and CDR2 YFSETQ. The CDR3 loop is CASSYRGRITGELFF. The CDR3 DNA follows: TGCGCCAGCAGCTACAGGGGGCGAATAACCGGGGAGCTGTTTTTT.

This sequence joins TRBV5-1 and TRBJ2-1; D is unclear. Trimming pared 3 bases from V and 0 bases from J, leaving 13 bases between. There are 16 residues in the CDR3. Germline V gene lookup returns CDR1 SGHRS and CDR2 YFSETQ. The CDR3 loop is CASSWGGRTSYNEQFF. The CDR3 region has the DNA TGCGCCAGCAGCTGGGGTGGGCGAACCTCCTACAATGAGCAGTTCTTC.

J is TRBJ2-1 and V is TRBV6-2 or TRBV6-3, with 11 bases lining up with TRBD2. The trim removed 5 bases at V and 6 bases at J, leaving 9 bases unmatched. CDR1 and CDR2 from the germline V gene are MNHEY and SVGEGT. The CDR3 is 16 amino acids. The CDR3, as DNA: TGTGCCAGCAGTCCGCCTCTAGCGGGAGGCCTCAATGAGCAGTTCTTC. Protein: CASSPPLAGGLNEQFF.

This chain joins TRBV25-1 and TRBJ2-3, with D uncertain. Germline V gene sequence: CDR1 MGHDK, CDR2 SYGVNS. CDR3 length equals 12 residues. The germline V and J ends were trimmed by 5 bases and 4 bases, with 7 bases remaining between them. This CDR3 is CASSPAADTQYF. CDR3 bases: TGTGCCAGCAGTCCCGCCGCAGATACGCAGTATTTT.

The chain joins TRBV9 to TRBJ1-3; a weak D match, TRBD1 (5 bases). Germline V gene data show CDR1 as SGDLS and CDR2 as YYNGEE. With 3 bases removed from V and 10 bases from J, the gap between germline ends came to 11 bases. The CDR3 is 12 amino acids. This CDR3 reads CASSGNGGTIYF. As DNA, the CDR3 is TGTGCCAGCAGCGGGAACGGGGGGACCATATATTTT.

This clone was recorded only once. The genes are TRBV13 and TRBJ1-1, with 7 nucleotides matching TRBD1. The germline V gene encodes CDR1 PRHDT and CDR2 FYEKMQ (reference sequence). V gave up 5 bases and J gave up 8 bases; unmatched junction bases: 20. The CDR3 is 17 residues long. CDR3 DNA: TGTGCCAGCAGCACACGTTGGACAGGCAGCCTAAAGGGCGAAGCTTTCTTT. Translating it yields CASSTRWTGSLKGEAFF.

V and J are TRBV6-5 and TRBJ2-1; TRBD1 matches 8 bases. After removal of 2 bases from V and 2 bases from J, the junction contained 5 bases not matched to a gene. CDR3 length: 16 residues. In germline, CDR1 is MNHEY, CDR2 SVGAGI. In nucleotides, the CDR3 is TGTGCCAGCAGTTACGCGACAGGGGTACCCTACAATGAGCAGTTCTTC. Protein sequence: CASSYATGVPYNEQFF.

The gene calls are TRBV5-8 and TRBJ2-7; D is ambiguous. From germline, CDR1 is SGHTS and CDR2 YDEGEE. This CDR3 contains 13 residues. Trimming took off 2 bases at V and 2 bases at J, with 8 bases between the two ends. The CDR3 is CASSFSRTYEQYF. The DNA for the CDR3 is TGTGCCAGCAGCTTTAGCAGGACCTACGAGCAGTACTTC.

V usage is TRBV5-5 and J usage is TRBJ2-7; D call uncertain. This CDR3 contains 16 residues. V lost 4 bases to trimming and J lost 2 bases, with 19 bases between them. Germline-derived CDR1 and CDR2 are SGHKS and YYEKEE (reference sequence). The CDR3 nucleotides are TGTGCCAGCAGCCGAGGTGGGGTGCCTGAGGCCTACGAGCAGTACTTC. Translated: CASSRGGVPEAYEQYF.

This CDR3 reads CATAGGLPPHEQYF. CDR3 in DNA: TGTGCCACCGCGGGGGGGCTCCCACCCCACGAGCAGTACTTC. J is TRBJ2-7 and V is TRBV19, with 9 bases matching TRBD2. The CDR3 is 14 amino acids. Unmatched junction bases numbered 12, after V lost 10 bases and J lost 5 bases. In germline, CDR1 is LNHDA, CDR2 SQIVND (reference sequence).

The chain links TRBV7-2 to TRBJ2-1, with 8 bases identical to TRBD2. V was pared by 1 base and J by 5 bases, with 1 base of the junction left unmatched. Germline CDR1 SGHTA, CDR2 FQGNSA. The CDR3 has 14 amino acids. The CDR3 nucleotides read TGTGCCAGCAGCTTAGTGACTAGCGACAATGAGCAGTTCTTC. Amino acids: CASSLVTSDNEQFF.